This T cell receptor (beta chain) was documented in a study of control samples from healthy donors and cancer patients. Sequenced by immunoSEQ multiplex PCR; TCRdb stores in-frame clones only, minus some. Among roughly 120,000 clones listed, approximately 90% were seen once. Trimming took 4 bases from V and 6 from J, leaving 9 bases between them. CDR1 is SQVTM and CDR2 is ANQGSEA in the germline V gene. The CDR3 length is 12 residues. Sequenced sample: blood. The sequence was collected from a man between 25 and 39 years old in good health. V gene TRBV29-1 combines with J gene TRBJ1-4; no definite D call. CDR3 bases: TGCAGCGTTGCAAGGGAGGATGAAAAACTGTTTTTT. Its protein is CSVAREDEKLFF.